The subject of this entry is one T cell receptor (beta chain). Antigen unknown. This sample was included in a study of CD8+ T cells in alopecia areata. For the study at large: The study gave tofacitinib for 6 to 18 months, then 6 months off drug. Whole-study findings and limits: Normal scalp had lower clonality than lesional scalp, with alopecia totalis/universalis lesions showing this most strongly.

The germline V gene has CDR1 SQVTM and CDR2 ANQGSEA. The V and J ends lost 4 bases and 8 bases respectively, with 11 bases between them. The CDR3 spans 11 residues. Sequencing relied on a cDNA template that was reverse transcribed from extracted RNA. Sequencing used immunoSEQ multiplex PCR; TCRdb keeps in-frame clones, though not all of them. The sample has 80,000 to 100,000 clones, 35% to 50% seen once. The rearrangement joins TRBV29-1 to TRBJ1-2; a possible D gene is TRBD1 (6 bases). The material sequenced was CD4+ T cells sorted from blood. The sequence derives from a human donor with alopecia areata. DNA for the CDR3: TGCAGCGTTGGGGGGGCGGAAGGCTACACCTTC. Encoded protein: CSVGGAEGYTF.